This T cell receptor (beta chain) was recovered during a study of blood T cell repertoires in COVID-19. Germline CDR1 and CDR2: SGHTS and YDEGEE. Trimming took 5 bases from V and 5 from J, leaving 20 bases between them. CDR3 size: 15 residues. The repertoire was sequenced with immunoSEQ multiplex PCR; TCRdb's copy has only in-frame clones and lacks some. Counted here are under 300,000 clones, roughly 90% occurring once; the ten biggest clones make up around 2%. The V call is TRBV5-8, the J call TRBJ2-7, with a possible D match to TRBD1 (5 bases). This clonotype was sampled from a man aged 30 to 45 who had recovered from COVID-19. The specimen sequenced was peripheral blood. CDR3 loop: CASSLGQGPWDEQYF. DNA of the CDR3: TGTGCCAGCAGTCTGGGGCAGGGCCCTTGGGACGAGCAGTACTTC.